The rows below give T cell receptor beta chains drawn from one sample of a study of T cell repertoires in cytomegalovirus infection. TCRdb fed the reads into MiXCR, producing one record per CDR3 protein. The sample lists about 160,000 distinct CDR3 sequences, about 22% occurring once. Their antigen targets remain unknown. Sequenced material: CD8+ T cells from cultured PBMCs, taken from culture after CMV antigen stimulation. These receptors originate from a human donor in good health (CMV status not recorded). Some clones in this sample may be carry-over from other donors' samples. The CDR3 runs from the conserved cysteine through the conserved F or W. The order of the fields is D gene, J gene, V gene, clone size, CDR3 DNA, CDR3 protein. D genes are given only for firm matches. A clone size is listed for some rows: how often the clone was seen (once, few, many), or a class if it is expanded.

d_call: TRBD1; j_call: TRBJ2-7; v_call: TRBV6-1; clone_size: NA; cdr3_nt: TGTGCCAGCAGTGAAGATAGACAGGGGCGGTACGAGCAGTACTTC; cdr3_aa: CASSEDRQGRYEQYF
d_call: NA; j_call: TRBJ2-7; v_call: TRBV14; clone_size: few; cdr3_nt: TGTGCCAGCAGCCAAGAACACAGCTACGAGCAGTACTTC; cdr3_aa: CASSQEHSYEQYF
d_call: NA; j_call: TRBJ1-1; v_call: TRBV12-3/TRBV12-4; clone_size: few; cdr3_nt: TGTGCCAGCAGTTTAGTCGGGGGTTGGAGGGAAGCTTTCTTT; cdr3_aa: CASSLVGGWREAFF
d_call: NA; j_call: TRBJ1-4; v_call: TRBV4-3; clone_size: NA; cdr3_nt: TGCGCCAGCAGCCAAAACGGGGATGCAACTAATGAAAAACTGTTTTTT; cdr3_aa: CASSQNGDATNEKLFF
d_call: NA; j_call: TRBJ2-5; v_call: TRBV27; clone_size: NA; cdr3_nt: TGTGCCAGCAGCCGTGACGGAAGAAAGACCCAAGAGACCCAGTACTTC; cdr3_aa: CASSRDGRKTQETQYF
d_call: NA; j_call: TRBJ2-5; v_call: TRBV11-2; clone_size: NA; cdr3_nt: TGTGCCAGCAGCTTAGATGGGGCGGGGCGAGAGACCCAGTACTTC; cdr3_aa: CASSLDGAGRETQYF
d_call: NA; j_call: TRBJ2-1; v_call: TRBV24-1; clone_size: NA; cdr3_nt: TGTGCCACCAGTAAGAGCGGTATCTCCTACAATGAGCAGTTCTTC; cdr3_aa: CATSKSGISYNEQFF
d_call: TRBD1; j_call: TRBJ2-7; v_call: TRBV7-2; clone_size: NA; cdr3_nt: TGTGCCAGCAGCTATAGACAGGGTACCTCCTACGAGCAGTACTTC; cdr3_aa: CASSYRQGTSYEQYF
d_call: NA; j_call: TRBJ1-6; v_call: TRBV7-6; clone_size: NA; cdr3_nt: TGTGCCAGCAGCTTAGGAGGCAGTGAGAATTCACCCCTCCACTTT; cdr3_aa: CASSLGGSENSPLHF
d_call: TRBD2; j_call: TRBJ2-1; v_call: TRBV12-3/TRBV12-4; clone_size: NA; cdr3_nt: TGTGCCAGCAGTCCACTAGCGGGGGGGTCCCGCGACATCAATGAGCAGTTCTTC; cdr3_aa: CASSPLAGGSRDINEQFF
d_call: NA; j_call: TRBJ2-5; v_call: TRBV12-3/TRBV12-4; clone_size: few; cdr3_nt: TGTGCCAGCAGTTTTACCGTTCTGGACCAGTACTTC; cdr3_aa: CASSFTVLDQYF
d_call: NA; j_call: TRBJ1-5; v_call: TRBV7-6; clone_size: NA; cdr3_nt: TGTGCCAGCAGCCTACTCCCCGGGCACTCTCAGCCCCAGCATTTT; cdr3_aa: CASSLLPGHSQPQHF
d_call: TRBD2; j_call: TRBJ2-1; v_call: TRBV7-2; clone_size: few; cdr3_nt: TGTGCCAGCAGCTTCCCGGGACTAGCGGGGGGGAGTAATGAGCAGTTCTTC; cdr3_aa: CASSFPGLAGGSNEQFF
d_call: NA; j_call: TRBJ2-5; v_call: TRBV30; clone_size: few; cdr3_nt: TGTGCCTGGAGTGTTCTTGGTCTTGAGACCCAGTACTTC; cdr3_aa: CAWSVLGLETQYF
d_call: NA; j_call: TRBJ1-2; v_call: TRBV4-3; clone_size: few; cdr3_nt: TGCGCCAGCAGCCTCCAACGAGGATTAGTTCATGGCTACACCTTC; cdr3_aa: CASSLQRGLVHGYTF
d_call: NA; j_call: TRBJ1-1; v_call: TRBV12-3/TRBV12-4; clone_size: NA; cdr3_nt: TGTGCCAGCAGTGTAATGAACACTGAAGCTTTCTTT; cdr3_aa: CASSVMNTEAFF
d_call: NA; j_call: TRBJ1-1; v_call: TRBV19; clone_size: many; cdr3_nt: TGTGCCAGTAGTATAGGGCCCAGGGAAGCTTTCTTT; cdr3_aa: CASSIGPREAFF
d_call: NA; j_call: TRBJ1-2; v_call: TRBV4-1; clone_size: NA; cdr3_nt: TGCGCCAGCAGCCATGAAACAGGGCCGGATGGCTACACCTTC; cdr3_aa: CASSHETGPDGYTF
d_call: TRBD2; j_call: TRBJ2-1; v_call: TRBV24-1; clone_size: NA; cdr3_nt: TGTGCCACCAGTGATTCCGGGACTAGTGATGAGCAGTTCTTC; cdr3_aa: CATSDSGTSDEQFF
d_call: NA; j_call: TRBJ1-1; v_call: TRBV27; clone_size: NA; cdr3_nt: TGTGCCAGCTTACCAGGGTTGATGAACACTGAAGCTTTCTTT; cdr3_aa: CASLPGLMNTEAFF
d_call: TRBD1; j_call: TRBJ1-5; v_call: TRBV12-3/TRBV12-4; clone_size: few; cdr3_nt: TGTGCCAGCAGTCCCTGGGACAGTAGCAATCAGCCCCAGCATTTT; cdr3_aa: CASSPWDSSNQPQHF
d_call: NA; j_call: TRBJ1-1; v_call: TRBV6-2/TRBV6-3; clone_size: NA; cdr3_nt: TGTGCCAGCAGTTACTCGCCTCGGGTGCTGAACACTGAAGCTTTCTTT; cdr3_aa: CASSYSPRVLNTEAFF
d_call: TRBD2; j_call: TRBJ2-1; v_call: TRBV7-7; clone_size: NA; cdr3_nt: TGTGCTAGCAGTTCTCACCTGGGAGGGTACAATGAGCAGTTCTTC; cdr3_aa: CASSSHLGGYNEQFF
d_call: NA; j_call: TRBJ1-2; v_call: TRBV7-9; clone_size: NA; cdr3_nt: TGTGCCAGCAGGAACGGGACGGAAGAAACCTACACCTTC; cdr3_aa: CASRNGTEETYTF
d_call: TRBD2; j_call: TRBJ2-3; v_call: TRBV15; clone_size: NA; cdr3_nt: TGTGCCACCAGCGGCCAGCGGGGGGGCGCACCAACAGATACGCAGTATTTT; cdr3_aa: CATSGQRGGAPTDTQYF
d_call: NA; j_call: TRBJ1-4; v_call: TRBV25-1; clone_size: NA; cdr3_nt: TGTGCCAGCAGTGTATACAGGGAGACTAATGAAAAACTGTTTTTT; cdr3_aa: CASSVYRETNEKLFF
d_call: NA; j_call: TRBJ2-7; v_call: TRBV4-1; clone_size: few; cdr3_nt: TGCGCCAGCAGCCCTCGGGGCCCGGACGAGCAGTACTTC; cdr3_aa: CASSPRGPDEQYF
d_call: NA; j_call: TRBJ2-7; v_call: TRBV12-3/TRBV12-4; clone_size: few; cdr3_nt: TGTGCCAGCAGTTTAGTTGGGGGATATCCCTACGAGCAGTACTTC; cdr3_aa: CASSLVGGYPYEQYF
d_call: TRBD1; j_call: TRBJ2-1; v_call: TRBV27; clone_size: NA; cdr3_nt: TGTGCCAGCCGCACCGGGACAGGGCCCCACAATGAGCAGTTCTTC; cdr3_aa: CASRTGTGPHNEQFF
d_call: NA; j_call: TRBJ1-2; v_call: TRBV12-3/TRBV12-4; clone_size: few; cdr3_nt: TGTGCCAGTTCGACAGGAATTCATACTAGCGGCTACACCTTC; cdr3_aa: CASSTGIHTSGYTF
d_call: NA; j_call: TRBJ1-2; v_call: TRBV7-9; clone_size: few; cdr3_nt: TGTGCCAGCAGCGGAGCTGAGGCAGGGGTTTACTATGGCTACACCTTC; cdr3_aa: CASSGAEAGVYYGYTF
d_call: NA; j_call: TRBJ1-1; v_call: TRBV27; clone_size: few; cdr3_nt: TGTGCCAGCGGGAGCGGGGTGGCTTTCTTT; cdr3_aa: CASGSGVAFF
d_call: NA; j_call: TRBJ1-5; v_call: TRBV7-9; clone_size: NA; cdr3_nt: TGTGCCAGCAGCCCGGAGGCGGGTCAGGGGCTAAACAATCAGCCCCAGCATTTT; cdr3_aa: CASSPEAGQGLNNQPQHF
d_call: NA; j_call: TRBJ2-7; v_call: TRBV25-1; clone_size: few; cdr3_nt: TGTGCCAGCAGTGATTCGCCCGAGCAGTACTTC; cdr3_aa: CASSDSPEQYF
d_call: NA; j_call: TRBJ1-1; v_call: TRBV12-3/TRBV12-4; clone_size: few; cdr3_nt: TGTGCCAGCAGTTTCCCAGGGGCAGGCACTGAAGCTTTCTTT; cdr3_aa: CASSFPGAGTEAFF
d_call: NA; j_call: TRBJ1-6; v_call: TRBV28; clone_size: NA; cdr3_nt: TGTGCCAGCAGTGCTACAGGGTCTAATTCACCCCTCCACTTT; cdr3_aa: CASSATGSNSPLHF
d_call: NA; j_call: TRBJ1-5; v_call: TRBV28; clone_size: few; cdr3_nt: TGTGCCAGCAGTTTACATGGGGAGAATCAGCCCCAGCATTTT; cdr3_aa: CASSLHGENQPQHF
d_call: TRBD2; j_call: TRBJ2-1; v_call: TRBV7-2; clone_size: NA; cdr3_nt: TGTGCCAGCAGCTTTGTTGGCGCATCGGGCGGGGGCTCCTACAATGAGCAGTTCTTC; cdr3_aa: CASSFVGASGGGSYNEQFF
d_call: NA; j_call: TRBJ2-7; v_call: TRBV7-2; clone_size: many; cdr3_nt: TGTGCCAGCAGCTTAGCGGTCATGGACAGAACCTTCTACGAGCAGTACTTC; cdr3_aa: CASSLAVMDRTFYEQYF
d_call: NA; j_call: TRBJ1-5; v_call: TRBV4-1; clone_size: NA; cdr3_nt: TGCGCCAGCAGCCAAGAGTGGAGCATCAATCAGCCCCAGCATTTT; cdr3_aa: CASSQEWSINQPQHF
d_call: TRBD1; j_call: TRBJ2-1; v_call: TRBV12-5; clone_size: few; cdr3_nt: TGTGCTAGTGGTTTGGGACAGGGGGTCCATGAGCAGTTCTTC; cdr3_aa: CASGLGQGVHEQFF
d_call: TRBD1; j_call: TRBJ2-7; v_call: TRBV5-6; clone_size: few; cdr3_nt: TGTGCCAGCACCCCCGGTAGGGACAGGGGTATCTACGAGCAGTACTTC; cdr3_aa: CASTPGRDRGIYEQYF
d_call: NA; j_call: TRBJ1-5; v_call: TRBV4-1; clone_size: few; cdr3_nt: TGCGCCAGCAGCCAAGAAACAGGGTGGAGCAATCAGCCCCAGCATTTT; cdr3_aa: CASSQETGWSNQPQHF
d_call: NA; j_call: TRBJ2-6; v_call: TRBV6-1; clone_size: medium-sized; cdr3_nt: TGTGCCAGCAGTGAGCAGAGCTCTGGGGCCAACGTCCTGACTTTC; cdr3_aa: CASSEQSSGANVLTF
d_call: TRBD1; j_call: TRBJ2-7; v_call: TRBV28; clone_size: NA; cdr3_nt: TGTGCCACCGGGACAGGGGAAACTATCTACGAGCAGTACTTC; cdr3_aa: CATGTGETIYEQYF
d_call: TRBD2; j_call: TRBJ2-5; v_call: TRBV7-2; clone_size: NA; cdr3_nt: TGTGCCAGCAGCTTAGGGGCTAGCGGGGGGTTAAAGACCCAGTACTTC; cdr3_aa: CASSLGASGGLKTQYF
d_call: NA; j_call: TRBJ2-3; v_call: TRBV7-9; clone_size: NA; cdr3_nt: TGTGCCAGCTCGGAGACGCAGTATTTT; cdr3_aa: CASSETQYF
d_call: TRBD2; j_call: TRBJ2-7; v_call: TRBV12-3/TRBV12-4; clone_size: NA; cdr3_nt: TGTGCCAGCACTCCGGGCGGGGGCTACGAGCAGTACTTC; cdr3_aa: CASTPGGGYEQYF
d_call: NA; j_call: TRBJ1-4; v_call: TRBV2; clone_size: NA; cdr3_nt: TGTGCCAGCAGGAACAGTGAAAAACTGTTTTTT; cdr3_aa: CASRNSEKLFF
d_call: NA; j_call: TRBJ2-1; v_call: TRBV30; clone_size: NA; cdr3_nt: TGTGCCTGGATGGGACTGTACAATGAGCAGTTCTTC; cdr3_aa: CAWMGLYNEQFF